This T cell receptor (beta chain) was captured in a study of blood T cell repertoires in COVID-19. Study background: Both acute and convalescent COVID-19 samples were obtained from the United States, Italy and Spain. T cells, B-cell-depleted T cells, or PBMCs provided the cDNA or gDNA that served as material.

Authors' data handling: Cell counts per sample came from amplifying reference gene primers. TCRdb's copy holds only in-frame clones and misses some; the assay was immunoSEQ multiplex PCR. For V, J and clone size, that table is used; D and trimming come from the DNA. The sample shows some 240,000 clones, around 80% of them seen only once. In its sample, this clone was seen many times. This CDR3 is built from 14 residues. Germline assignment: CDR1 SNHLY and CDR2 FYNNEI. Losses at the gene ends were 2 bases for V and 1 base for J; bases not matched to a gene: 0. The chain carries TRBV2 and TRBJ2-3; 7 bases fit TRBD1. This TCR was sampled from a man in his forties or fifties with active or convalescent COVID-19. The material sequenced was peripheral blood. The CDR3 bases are TGTGCCAGCAGTGAACAGGGGGGCACAGATACGCAGTATTTT. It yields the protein CASSEQGGTDTQYF.